Listed below are T cell receptor beta chains from one sample, sequenced in a study of human T cells and chemical hapten exposure. One entry per CDR3 protein, called by TCRdb with MiXCR from the RACE reads. The sample has about 71,000 distinct CDR3 sequences; more than 8% are singletons. Sequencing used whole blood, obtained in connection with sensitization to the hapten diphenylcyclopropenone (DPC). All receptors derive from a woman aged 40 to 50 with alopecia areata. Some clones in this sample may be carry-over from other donors' samples. CDR3s include the opening cysteine and the closing phenylalanine or tryptophan. Fields, in order: clone size, V gene, J gene, D gene, CDR3 DNA, CDR3 protein. The D gene is left open where the match is weak. Size values are once, few and many counts, or a class for expanded clones, and some rows have none.

many,TRBV6-6,TRBJ1-2,-,TGTGCCAGCAGTTACTCGGCCTCCGGCAACTATGGCTACACCTTC,CASSYSASGNYGYTF
many,TRBV7-9,TRBJ1-2,-,TGTGCCAGCAGCCGAACTCTAGGGGCGACCCTAGAAAACTATGGCTACACCTTC,CASSRTLGATLENYGYTF
many,TRBV4-1,TRBJ2-1,TRBD2,TGCGCCAGCAGCCAAGAAGGGCTAGCGGGGGGCTATGAGCAGTTCTTC,CASSQEGLAGGYEQFF
few,TRBV7-2,TRBJ1-4,-,TGTGCCAGCAGCTTTGGGGTGACTAATGAAAAACTGTTTTTT,CASSFGVTNEKLFF
many,TRBV6-2/TRBV6-3,TRBJ1-2,TRBD1,TGTGCCAGCACCGGATCCGGGACAGGAAATGGCTACACCTTC,CASTGSGTGNGYTF
few,TRBV3-1,TRBJ1-6,-,TGTGCCAGCAGCCAAGAGTGGAGGGCTTCACCCCTCCACTTT,CASSQEWRASPLHF
many,TRBV2,TRBJ1-3,TRBD1,TGTGCCAGCATAAGCAGGGGGCCCTCTGGAAACACCATATATTTT,CASISRGPSGNTIYF
many,TRBV13,TRBJ2-3,TRBD2,TGTGCCAGCAGCTACGGACCGGGACTAGGCACAGATACGCAGTATTTT,CASSYGPGLGTDTQYF
-,TRBV4-1,TRBJ2-2,TRBD2,TGCGCCAGCAGCCCATACGGCAGCGGGGGGGCCGCCGGGGAGCTGTTTTTT,CASSPYGSGGAAGELFF
-,TRBV29-1,TRBJ2-1,TRBD2,TGCAGCGCCGGACTAGCGGGGTACAATGAGCAGTTCTTC,CSAGLAGYNEQFF
many,TRBV5-4,TRBJ2-5,-,TGTGCCAGCAGTTTGGTCAGGGGAGAAGAGACCCAGTACTTC,CASSLVRGEETQYF
many,TRBV20-1,TRBJ2-1,-,TGCAGTGCTAGAGGGGGCGGGGCCACCCACAATGAGCAGTTCTTC,CSARGGGATHNEQFF
many,TRBV10-3,TRBJ1-5,TRBD1,TGTGCCATCAGTGAGGTCACAGGGGCCAGCAATCAGCCCCAGCATTTT,CAISEVTGASNQPQHF